This TCR beta chain stems from a study of blood T cell repertoires in COVID-19. Study details: In each case, the material was cDNA or gDNA derived from T cells, B-cell-depleted T cells, or PBMCs.

Authors' analysis steps: Amplified reference gene primers provided the basis for estimating nucleated cell counts. TCRdb keeps only in-frame clones here, not all; method: immunoSEQ multiplex PCR. V, J and clone size were drawn from that table, and D and trimming were deduced from the DNA. Of over 300,000 clones in the sample, 90% were seen once. Germline V gene sequence: CDR1 SGHTA, CDR2 FQGTGA. The CDR3 is 14 residues long. V lost 5 bases and J lost 10, with 18 bases in between. This TCR came from a man younger than 30 with active or convalescent COVID-19. Sample: peripheral blood. This chain joins TRBV7-3 and TRBJ2-1; maybe TRBD2 (6 bases). Here the CDR3 DNA reads TGTGCCAGCAGCCCCCGGAGGGACCTCAAGGAGCAGTTCTTC. As protein: CASSPRRDLKEQFF.